What follows are 27 T cell receptor beta chains derived from one specimen sequenced in a study of blood T cell repertoires in COVID-19. TCRdb keeps only in-frame clones here, not all; method: immunoSEQ multiplex PCR. The repertoire holds about 260,000 clones, about 83% seen once, with roughly 1.9% in the top ten. Sequencing used PBMCs or T cells enriched from blood (not recorded which). Every receptor here comes from a woman between 45 and 65 years old who had recovered from COVID-19.

J is TRBJ2-1 and V is TRBV7-9; TRBD2 aligns across 8 bases. V shed 6 bases and J 2 bases; nucleotides not matched to a gene: 6. The CDR3 is 15 amino acids. CDR1 and CDR2 (germline): SEHNR, FQNEAQ (reference sequence). CDR3 in amino acids: CASSLGRATYNEQFF. The CDR3 nucleotides are TGTGCCAGCAGTCTCGGGAGGGCCACCTACAATGAGCAGTTCTTC.

V gene TRBV30 combines with J gene TRBJ1-5, with 7 bases that match TRBD1. The CDR3 has 14 residues. J lost 11 bases, V lost 3 bases, and 13 bases had no gene match. Germline V gene sequence: CDR1 GTSNPN, CDR2 SVGIG (reference sequence). As DNA, the CDR3 is TGTGCCTGGAGCCACTCAGGGACAGCCCGTACCCAGCATTTT. It yields the protein CAWSHSGTARTQHF.

This chain connects TRBV25-1 to TRBJ2-7, with D unclear. Looked up from germline, CDR1 is MGHDK and CDR2 is SYGVNS. V was clipped by 6 bases and J by 0 bases, with 9 bases between them. This CDR3 is 13 amino acids long. The CDR3 DNA sequence: TGTGCCAGCAGGTCAGGCTACTCCTACGAGCAGTACTTC. Translating gives CASRSGYSYEQYF.

The J gene is TRBJ2-1, the V gene TRBV19, with TRBD2 matching 8 bases. Germline values: CDR1 LNHDA, CDR2 SQIVND (reference sequence). V gave up 6 bases and J gave up 9 bases; unmatched junction bases: 19. The CDR3 runs 17 residues. The CDR3 sequence: CASSALGAAGVVGEQFF. In nucleotides, the CDR3 is TGTGCCAGTAGCGCCCTGGGGGCAGCGGGAGTCGTGGGTGAGCAGTTCTTC.

The rearrangement joins TRBV3-1 (or the pseudogene TRBV3-2) to TRBJ1-1; tentative D call: TRBD1 (6 bases). This CDR3 spans 19 amino acids. The V end was cut by 3 bases, the J end by 4 bases, with 27 bases between. The germline V gene has CDR1 LGHDT and CDR2 YNNKEL (reference sequence). CDR3: CASSHEVGTGWDLGTEAFF. The CDR3 coding sequence is TGTGCCAGCAGCCACGAAGTAGGTACAGGGTGGGATCTCGGCACTGAAGCTTTCTTT.

J is TRBJ2-2 and V is TRBV5-6; 7 bases map to TRBD2. The junction had 6 bases not matched to a gene; V was cut back by 3 bases and J by 1 base. The CDR3 consists of 16 residues. Germline CDR1 and CDR2: SGHDT and YYEEEE. The CDR3 reads CASSSLTSRNTGELFF. As DNA, the CDR3 is TGTGCCAGCAGCTCATTGACTAGCCGGAACACCGGGGAGCTGTTTTTT.

This chain links TRBV11-3 with TRBJ1-1; D remains unclear. The germline V gene encodes CDR1 SGHNT and CDR2 YENEEA. This CDR3 contains 13 residues. Trimming shortened V by 3 bases and J by 0 bases, and 5 bases separated the two germline ends. The CDR3 reads CASSFTVNTEAFF. As DNA, the CDR3 is TGTGCCAGCAGCTTCACAGTGAACACTGAAGCTTTCTTT.

The chain combines TRBV5-1 with TRBJ1-2; no clear D. The CDR3 spans 15 residues. Germline V lookup: CDR1 SGHRS, CDR2 YFSETQ. Trimming shortened V by 4 bases and J by 8 bases, and 21 bases separated the two germline ends. This CDR3 is CASSAPDEPTGGYTF. The CDR3 DNA reads as TGCGCCAGCAGCGCCCCGGACGAACCTACGGGAGGCTACACCTTC. Complete variable domain (other parts from reference TRBV5-1 and TRBJ1-2): KAGVTQTPRYLIKTRGQQVTLSCSPISGHRSVSWYQQTPGQGLQFLFEYFSETQRNKGNFPGRFSGRQFSNSRSEMNVSTLELGDSALYLCASSAPDEPTGGYTFGSGTRLTVV.

The chain recombines TRBV7-9 with TRBJ2-3; the match to TRBD1 covers 8 bases. CDR1 and CDR2 (germline): SEHNR, FQNEAQ (reference sequence). This CDR3 has 15 residues. V lost 5 bases, J lost 4 bases, and 8 bases stayed unmatched. CDR3 loop: CASSQGQARPDTQYF. The CDR3, as DNA: TGTGCCAGCAGCCAGGGACAGGCCCGTCCAGATACGCAGTATTTT.

The gene calls are TRBV5-1 and TRBJ2-7; 7 bases agree with TRBD2. V dropped 1 base and J dropped 6; count of bases not matched to a gene: 10. The CDR3 has 15 amino acids. CDR1 SGHRS and CDR2 YFSETQ come from the germline V gene. DNA for the CDR3: TGCGCCAGCAGCTTGCTCGCGACCACTAGCGCCGAGCAGTACTTC. This codes for CASSLLATTSAEQYF.

This CDR3 is CASGRAGENTEAFF. Here the CDR3 DNA reads TGCGCCAGCGGTCGGGCAGGGGAGAACACTGAAGCTTTCTTT. V and J are TRBV10-1 and TRBJ1-1; maybe TRBD1 (6 bases). This CDR3 spans 14 amino acids. Germline V gene sequence: CDR1 WNHNN, CDR2 SYGVQD (reference sequence). V lost 8 bases and J 1 base, leaving 14 bases between the germline ends.

The genes are TRBV14 and TRBJ2-2; D is perhaps TRBD2 (6 bases). Germline V CDR1 and CDR2: SGHDN, FVKESK. V was cut by 2 bases and J by 4 bases, with 11 bases left in between. The CDR3 consists of 15 residues. In nucleotides, the CDR3 is TGTGCCAGCAGCCAACGGGGACTCATCACCGGGGAGCTGTTTTTT. It specifies CASSQRGLITGELFF.

This rearrangement joins TRBV30 to TRBJ2-5; D not resolved. The ends were cut back, 3 bases at V and 5 bases at J, with 10 bases in the middle. Germline CDR1 GTSNPN, CDR2 SVGIG (reference sequence). There are 12 residues in the CDR3. CDR3 loop: CAWRPAGETQYF. The CDR3, as DNA: TGTGCCTGGAGACCCGCCGGTGAGACCCAGTACTTC. The variable domain in full, completed from reference TRBV30 and TRBJ2-5, reads SQTIHQWPATLVQPVGSPLSLECTVEGTSNPNLYWYRQAAGRGLQLLFYSVGIGQISSEVPQNLSASRPQDRQFILSSKKLLLSDSGFYLCAWRPAGETQYFGPGTRLLVL.

The chain couples TRBV5-6 to TRBJ2-7; 9 bases match TRBD1. Germline CDR1 SGHDT, CDR2 YYEEEE. The CDR3 extends over 16 amino acids. Losses at the gene ends were 4 bases for V and 2 bases for J; bases not matched to a gene: 10. CDR3 residues: CASSEKQGAWPYEQYF. CDR3 DNA sequence: TGTGCCAGCAGCGAAAAACAGGGGGCCTGGCCCTACGAGCAGTACTTC. Full variable domain (remainder filled in from reference TRBV5-6 and TRBJ2-7): DAGVTQSPTHLIKTRGQQVTLRCSPKSGHDTVSWYQQALGQGPQFIFQYYEEEERQRGNFPDRFSGHQFPNYSSELNVNALLLGDSALYLCASSEKQGAWPYEQYFGPGTRLTVT.

CDR3 nucleotides: TGCGCCAGCAGCGGAGAAACAGGGGTAGTGACTGAAGCTTTCTTT. It codes for CASSGETGVVTEAFF. This chain joins TRBV5-1 and TRBJ1-1; 7 bases align to TRBD1. Trimming took 4 bases from V and 5 from J; bases not matched to a gene: 11. The germline V gene encodes CDR1 SGHRS and CDR2 YFSETQ. The CDR3 has 15 amino acids.

The J gene is TRBJ1-2, the V gene TRBV7-9; perhaps TRBD1 as D (5 bases). Germline CDR1 reads SEHNR; CDR2 reads FQNEAQ (reference sequence). This CDR3 comprises 13 residues. V shed 9 bases and J shed 0 bases, with 11 bases lying between them. The CDR3 coding sequence is TGTGCCAGTGGGAGGGGAGCTAACTATGGCTACACCTTC. Its translation is CASGRGANYGYTF.

This sequence joins TRBV18 and TRBJ2-7; D perhaps matches TRBD2 (5 bases). V was clipped by 5 bases and J by 6 bases, with 17 bases between them. CDR3 length: 14 residues. Germline V gives CDR1 KGHSH, CDR2 LQKENI. In DNA, the CDR3 is TGTGCCAGCTCATTAGGGAGTATCCTGGGCGAGCAGTACTTC. This codes for CASSLGSILGEQYF. Complete variable domain (other parts from reference TRBV18 and TRBJ2-7): NAGVMQNPRHLVRRRGQEARLRCSPMKGHSHVYWYRQLPEEGLKFMVYLQKENIIDESGMPKERFSAEFPKEGPSILRIQQVVRGDSAAYFCASSLGSILGEQYFGPGTRLTVT.

J is TRBJ2-6 and V is TRBV3-1 (or the pseudogene TRBV3-2); the match to TRBD1 covers 9 bases. J lost 2 bases, V lost 4 bases, and 15 bases had no gene match. The V gene's germline CDR1 is LGHDT and CDR2 YNNKEL (reference sequence). This CDR3 region has 20 residues. CDR3 coding DNA: TGTGCCAGCAGCCCCAACCGGGACAGGGAGTTAGTACCTGGGGCCAACGTCCTGACTTTC. Translated, it gives CASSPNRDRELVPGANVLTF.

V gene TRBV6-2 or TRBV6-3 combines with J gene TRBJ2-7; D is possibly TRBD1 (6 bases). Germline CDR1 and CDR2: MNHEY and SVGEGT. This CDR3 is built from 14 residues. Trimming removed 2 bases from V and 3 bases from J, with 11 bases in between. The CDR3: CASSYQGQFYEQYF. CDR3 nucleotide sequence: TGTGCCAGCAGTTACCAAGGACAGTTCTACGAGCAGTACTTC.

This chain uses TRBV7-6 with TRBJ2-3; TRBD1 might be the D (6 bases). There are 17 residues in the CDR3. Germline V gene lookup returns CDR1 SGHVS and CDR2 FNYEAQ. V lost 2 bases and J lost 3, with 18 bases in between. The CDR3 DNA sequence: TGTGCCAGCAGCTTAAGGCCTAGCCAAGGGGGAACAGATACGCAGTATTTT. Translating it yields CASSLRPSQGGTDTQYF. The complete variable domain, with remaining parts taken from reference TRBV7-6 and TRBJ2-3, reads GAGVSQSPRYKVTKRGQDVALRCDPISGHVSLYWYRQALGQGPEFLTYFNYEAQQDKSGLPNDRFSAERPEGSISTLTIQRTEQRDSAMYRCASSLRPSQGGTDTQYFGPGTRLTVL.

This CDR3 is CASSLGTGVNNSPLHF. The DNA of the CDR3 is TGTGCCAGCAGCTTAGGGACAGGGGTAAATAATTCACCCCTCCACTTT. The chain carries TRBV7-9 and TRBJ1-6, with 9 positions matching TRBD1. The germline V gene has CDR1 SEHNR and CDR2 FQNEAQ (reference sequence). CDR3 length: 16 amino acids. V was clipped by 1 base and J by 5 bases; unmatched bases: 3.

The chain's CDR3 is CASSFLGLAERSRTDTQYF. The DNA for the CDR3 is TGTGCCAGCAGTTTTTTAGGACTAGCGGAGCGTAGCAGAACAGATACGCAGTATTTT. The genes are TRBV28 and TRBJ2-3, with 10 bases aligning to TRBD2. Germline loops: CDR1 MDHEN, CDR2 SYDVKM. This CDR3 has 19 amino acids. With 3 bases clipped from V and 3 bases from J, the junction kept 15 bases outside the gene matches.

The chain combines TRBV7-9 with TRBJ1-2; 8 nucleotides match TRBD1. The CDR3 covers 14 residues. Per the germline V gene, CDR1 is SEHNR and CDR2 is FQNEAQ (reference sequence). V was pared by 4 bases and J by 8 bases, with 9 bases of the junction left unmatched. The CDR3 here is CASSSTGQAKGYTF. CDR3 nucleotide sequence: TGTGCCAGCAGCTCTACGGGACAGGCCAAAGGCTACACCTTC.

This clone was counted a single time. The J gene is TRBJ1-2, the V gene TRBV6-5; tentatively, D is TRBD1 (6 bases). Looked up from germline, CDR1 is MNHEY and CDR2 is SVGAGI. Trimming took off 5 bases at V and 8 bases at J, with 21 bases between the two ends. CDR3 length: 15 amino acids. The CDR3 spells CASSTGGQGGLGYTF. The CDR3 nucleotides read TGTGCCAGCAGTACCGGGGGCCAGGGAGGGTTGGGCTACACCTTC.

The rearrangement joins TRBV30 to TRBJ2-1; 7 nucleotides match TRBD2. Germline CDR1 GTSNPN, CDR2 SVGIG (reference sequence). Losses at the gene ends were 8 bases for V and 7 bases for J; bases not matched to a gene: 14. The CDR3 runs to 14 residues. The DNA of the CDR3 is TGTGCCGCCTCCCCGGGACTACATTTTAATGAGCAGTTCTTC. This gives the protein CAASPGLHFNEQFF.

The rearrangement links TRBV19 to TRBJ2-3; 7 bases match TRBD2. The CDR3 runs to 11 residues. The germline V gene encodes CDR1 LNHDA and CDR2 SQIVND (reference sequence). J lost 6 bases, V lost 10 bases, and 4 bases had no gene match. This CDR3 is CATSRGDTQYF. CDR3 nucleotides: TGTGCCACTTCGCGGGGGGATACGCAGTATTTT. The whole variable domain, remainder taken from reference TRBV19 and TRBJ2-3, is DGGITQSPKYLFRKEGQNVTLSCEQNLNHDAMYWYRQDPGQGLRLIYYSQIVNDFQKGDIAEGYSVSREKKESFPLTVTSAQKNPTAFYLCATSRGDTQYFGPGTRLTVL.

V gene TRBV5-1 combines with J gene TRBJ2-3, with D unclear. This CDR3 contains 14 residues. V was clipped by 4 bases and J by 1 base, with 10 bases between them. Per the germline V gene, CDR1 is SGHRS and CDR2 is YFSETQ. CDR3 region: CASSPSSRTDTQYF. As DNA, the CDR3 is TGCGCCAGCAGCCCCTCGTCCCGCACAGATACGCAGTATTTT.